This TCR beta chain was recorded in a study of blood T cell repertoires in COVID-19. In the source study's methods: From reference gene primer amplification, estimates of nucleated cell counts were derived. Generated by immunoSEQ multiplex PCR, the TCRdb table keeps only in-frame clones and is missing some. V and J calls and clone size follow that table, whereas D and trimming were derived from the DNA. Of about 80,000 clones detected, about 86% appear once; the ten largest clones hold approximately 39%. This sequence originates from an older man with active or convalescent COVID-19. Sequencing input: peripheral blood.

This CDR3 reads CASSVTGGRAGNTIYF. The CDR3, as DNA: TGTGCCAGCAGCGTTACAGGGGGAAGAGCTGGAAACACCATATATTTT. The rearrangement uses TRBV9 and TRBJ1-3; the match to TRBD1 covers 8 bases. This CDR3 contains 16 residues. V lost 2 bases and J lost 2; bases outside the gene matches: 6. The germline V gene encodes CDR1 SGDLS and CDR2 YYNGEE. Full variable domain (missing parts from reference TRBV9 and TRBJ1-3): DSGVTQTPKHLITATGQRVTLRCSPRSGDLSVYWYQQSLDQGLQFLIQYYNGEERAKGNILERFSAQQFPDLHSELNLSSLELGDSALYFCASSVTGGRAGNTIYFGEGSWLTVV.